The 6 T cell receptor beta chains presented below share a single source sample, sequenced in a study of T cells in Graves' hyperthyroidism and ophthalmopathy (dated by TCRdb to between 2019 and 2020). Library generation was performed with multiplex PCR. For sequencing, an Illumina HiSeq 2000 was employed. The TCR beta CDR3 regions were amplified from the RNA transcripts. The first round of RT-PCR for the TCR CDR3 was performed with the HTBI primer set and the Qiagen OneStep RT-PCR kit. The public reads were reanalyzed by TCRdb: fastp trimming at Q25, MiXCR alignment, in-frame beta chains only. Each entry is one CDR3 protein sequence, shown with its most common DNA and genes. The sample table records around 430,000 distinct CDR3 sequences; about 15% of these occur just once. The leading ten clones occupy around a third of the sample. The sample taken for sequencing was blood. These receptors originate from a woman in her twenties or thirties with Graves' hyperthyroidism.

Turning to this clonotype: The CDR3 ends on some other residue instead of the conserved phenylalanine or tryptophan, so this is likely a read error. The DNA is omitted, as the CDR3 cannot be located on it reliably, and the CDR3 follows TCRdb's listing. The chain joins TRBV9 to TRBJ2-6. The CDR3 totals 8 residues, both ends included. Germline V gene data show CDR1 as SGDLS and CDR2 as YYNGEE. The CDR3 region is CASSDRTS.

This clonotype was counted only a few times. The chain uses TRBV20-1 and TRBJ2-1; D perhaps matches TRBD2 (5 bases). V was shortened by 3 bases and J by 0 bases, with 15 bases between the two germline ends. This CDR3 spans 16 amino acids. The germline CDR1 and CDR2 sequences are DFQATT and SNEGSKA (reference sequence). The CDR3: CSASPDFESSYNEQFF. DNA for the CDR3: TGCAGTGCTAGCCCGGACTTTGAGAGCTCCTACAATGAGCAGTTCTTC.

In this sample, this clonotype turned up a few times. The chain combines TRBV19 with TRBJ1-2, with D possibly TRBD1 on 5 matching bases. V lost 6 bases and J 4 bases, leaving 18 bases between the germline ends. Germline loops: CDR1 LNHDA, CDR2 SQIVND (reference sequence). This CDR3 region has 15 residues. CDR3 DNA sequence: TGTGCCAGTAGAGTCGGGAGGGGCAGCGTCTATGGCTACACCTTC. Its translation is CASRVGRGSVYGYTF.

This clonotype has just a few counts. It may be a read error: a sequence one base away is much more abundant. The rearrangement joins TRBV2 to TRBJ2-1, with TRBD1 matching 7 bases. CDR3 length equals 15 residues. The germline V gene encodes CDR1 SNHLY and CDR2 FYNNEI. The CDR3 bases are TGTGCCAGCAGTCTAGAACAGGGGTTGAACAATGGGCAGTTCTTC. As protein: CASSLEQGLNNGQFF.

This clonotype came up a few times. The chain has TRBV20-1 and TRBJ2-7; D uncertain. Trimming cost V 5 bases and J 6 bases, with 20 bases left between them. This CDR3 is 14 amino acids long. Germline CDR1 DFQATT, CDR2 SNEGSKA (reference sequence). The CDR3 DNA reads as TGCAGTGCTGTCGAACGCTTGAAGCTCTCCGAGCAGTACTTC. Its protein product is CSAVERLKLSEQYF.

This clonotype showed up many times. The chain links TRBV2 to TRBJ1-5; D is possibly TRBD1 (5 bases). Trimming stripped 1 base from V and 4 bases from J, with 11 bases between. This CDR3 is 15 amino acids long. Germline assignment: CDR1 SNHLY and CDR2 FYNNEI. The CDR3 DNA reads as TGTGCCAGCAGTGAAGAAATGGCAGGGAATCAGCCCCAGCATTTT. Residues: CASSEEMAGNQPQHF.